This passage covers 14 T cell receptor beta chains from one sample sequenced in a study of T-cell memory formation after mild COVID-19. From the 5' RACE reads, TCRdb called clonotypes with MiXCR, one entry per CDR3 protein. The profile shows approximately 100,000 distinct CDR3 sequences, roughly 11% of them singletons. The sequencing input was PBMCs or a T cell subset sorted from them (not recorded which). All receptors derive from a man younger than 35 who had mild COVID-19 (a few samples of this study predate the infection). Cell type and time point are not known.

V gene TRBV7-9 combines with J gene TRBJ2-1; 7 positions match TRBD1. After removal of 5 bases from V and 10 bases from J, the junction contained 5 bases not matched to a gene. The germline gives CDR1 SEHNR, CDR2 FQNEAQ (reference sequence). CDR3 length: 12 amino acids. Here the CDR3 reads CASSPLTGEQFF. The DNA of the CDR3 is TGTGCCAGCAGCCCCTTGACAGGGGAGCAGTTCTTC.

This clonotype was seen only a few times. The V gene is TRBV5-1, the J gene TRBJ1-1; 9 bases are a match to TRBD1. Germline V gives CDR1 SGHRS, CDR2 YFSETQ. The V and J ends lost 5 bases and 4 bases, in that order; junction bases with no gene match: 6. The CDR3 contains 14 residues. In DNA, the CDR3 is TGCGCCAGCAGTTTACAGGGGGCGAGCACTGAAGCTTTCTTT. Residues: CASSLQGASTEAFF.

The V gene is TRBV7-3, the J gene TRBJ2-1, with no clear D. Trimming cost V 4 bases and J 9 bases, with 10 bases left between them. The germline V gene has CDR1 SGHTA and CDR2 FQGTGA. CDR3 length: 12 residues. Written as DNA, the CDR3 is TGTGCCAGCAGCTCTGTTTTAGGTGAGCAGTTCTTC. As protein: CASSSVLGEQFF.

This rearrangement joins TRBV4-1 to TRBJ1-2; 10 bases agree with TRBD1. Germline V lookup: CDR1 MGHRA, CDR2 YSYEKL. The CDR3 length is 16 residues. V trimming: 5 bases; J trimming: 0 bases; junction bases outside the gene matches: 6. The CDR3 spells CASSLRGTGANYGYTF. CDR3 nucleotide sequence: TGCGCCAGCAGCTTGCGGGGGACAGGGGCTAACTATGGCTACACCTTC.

The table lists this clonotype with many counts. The chain employs TRBV4-1 and TRBJ2-7, with 7 positions matching TRBD1. CDR3 length: 14 residues. CDR1 and CDR2 (germline): MGHRA, YSYEKL. J gave up 2 bases and V 1 base, and 2 bases lay outside the gene matches. CDR3 nucleotides: TGCGCCAGCAGCCAAGGCCAGGGGGCCTACGAGCAGTACTTC. Translated: CASSQGQGAYEQYF.

CDR3 DNA: TGTGCCAGCAGCCACAATAACTACGAGCAGTACGTC. It is translated as CASSHNNYEQYV. The chain employs TRBV5-6 and TRBJ2-7; D is ambiguous. From germline, CDR1 is SGHDT and CDR2 YYEEEE. The CDR3 has 12 residues. Deletions cut 4 bases from V and 3 bases from J, with 8 bases between.

There are a few counts of this clonotype. The V call is TRBV5-1, the J call TRBJ1-4; no firm D call. CDR1 is SGHRS, CDR2 YFSETQ, per germline. V was pared by 4 bases and J by 6 bases, with 16 bases between. The CDR3 consists of 15 residues. The CDR3 DNA sequence: TGCGCCAGCAGCCCCACGGACCGGTATCATGAAAAACTGTTTTTT. It translates to CASSPTDRYHEKLFF.

The chain is built from TRBV12-3 or TRBV12-4 and TRBJ2-5; D is uncertain. The CDR3 length is 13 residues. The V and J ends lost 5 bases and 5 bases respectively, with 12 bases between them. The CDR3 loop reads CASSPDNLETQYF. Written as DNA, the CDR3 is TGTGCCAGCAGTCCCGATAACCTCGAGACCCAGTACTTC.

There are a few counts of this clonotype. This sequence joins TRBV6-1 and TRBJ1-1, with D possibly matching TRBD1 (5 bases). Germline assignment: CDR1 MNHNS and CDR2 SASEGT. CDR3 length equals 16 residues. Trimming stripped 2 bases from V and 7 bases from J, with 20 bases between. CDR3 in DNA: TGTGCCAGCAGTGAATGGGGCAACGGGGCGGCAATTGAAGCTTTCTTT. Amino acids: CASSEWGNGAAIEAFF.

This clonotype was detected a few times. The gene calls are TRBV7-9 and TRBJ2-5; 8 positions match TRBD1. CDR1 is SEHNR, CDR2 FQNEAQ, per germline (reference sequence). The CDR3 covers 14 residues. V lost 3 bases and J lost 7; bases outside the gene matches: 7. Written as DNA, the CDR3 is TGTGCCAGCAGCTTCCCCGGACAGGGAAGGACCCAGTACTTC. Residues: CASSFPGQGRTQYF. Full variable domain (rest looked up from reference TRBV7-9 and TRBJ2-5): DTGVSQNPRHKITKRGQNVTFRCDPISEHNRLYWYRQTLGQGPEFLTYFQNEAQLEKSRLLSDRFSAERPKGSFSTLEIQRTEQGDSAMYLCASSFPGQGRTQYFGPGTRLLVL.

V is TRBV5-6 and J is TRBJ2-7; D remains unclear. CDR1 is SGHDT, CDR2 YYEEEE, per germline. V was shortened by 2 bases and J by 0 bases, with 6 bases between the two germline ends. The CDR3 covers 13 residues. The CDR3 loop reads CASSLYNSYEQYV. The CDR3, as DNA: TGTGCCAGCAGCTTATACAACTCCTACGAGCAGTACGTC.

This sequence joins TRBV7-6 and TRBJ1-1; 8 positions agree with TRBD1. In germline, CDR1 is SGHVS, CDR2 FNYEAQ. There are 13 residues in the CDR3. V shed 5 bases and J 4 bases; nucleotides not matched to a gene: 3. CDR3 nucleotides: TGTGCCAGCAGCCACACAGGGGGCACTGAAGCTTTCTTT. It yields the protein CASSHTGGTEAFF.

At least ten counts were recorded for this clonotype. The V gene is TRBV5-1, the J gene TRBJ2-7, with D perhaps matching TRBD1 (6 bases). This CDR3 contains 13 residues. Between the trimmed V and J ends, which lost 4 bases and 2 bases, there was a span of 10 bases. Germline CDR1 SGHRS, CDR2 YFSETQ. The DNA for the CDR3 is TGCGCCAGCAGCCCCGGGACACCCTACGAGCAGTACTTC. Amino acid sequence: CASSPGTPYEQYF.

This clonotype showed up just a few times. The chain employs TRBV7-9 and TRBJ2-5; D uncertain. Germline V gene sequence: CDR1 SEHNR, CDR2 FQNEAQ (reference sequence). Trimming removed 5 bases from V and 5 bases from J, with 12 bases in between. This CDR3 region has 13 residues. The CDR3: CASSPTVEETQYF. CDR3 bases: TGTGCCAGCAGCCCAACGGTGGAGGAGACCCAGTACTTC.